The 21 T cell receptor beta chains reported below all come from one sample, sequenced in a study of glioma-infiltrating T cells (dated by TCRdb to the mid-2010s). Data came from an Illumina MiSeq. TCR alpha and beta CDR3 regions were amplified with the iRepertoire nested amplicon-rescue multiplex PCR (arm-PCR) platform from RNA. TCRdb redid the processing of the public reads, applying fastp at Q25 and MiXCR, and retained in-frame beta chains. Rows with a matching CDR3 protein are joined into one entry that keeps the most common DNA and genes. The sample has about 140,000 distinct CDR3 sequences on record, roughly two fifths of them singletons. Around 18% of the sample comes from the top ten. The sample consisted of glioma tissue, nonneoplastic brain tissue, or PBMCs (not recorded which). These receptors originate from a human donor with low-grade glioma or glioblastoma, undergoing nonglioma brain surgery, or in good health (not recorded which).

The chain combines TRBV6-1 with TRBJ1-5; D is undetermined. This CDR3 comprises 14 residues. V lost 6 bases and J 7 bases, leaving 16 bases between the germline ends. Germline assignment: CDR1 MNHNS and CDR2 SASEGT. The CDR3 sequence is CASRFEYPNQPQHF. As DNA, the CDR3 is TGTGCCAGCAGGTTTGAGTATCCTAACCAGCCCCAGCATTTT.

The V and J genes are TRBV27 and TRBJ2-1, with 7 bases matching TRBD1. Germline CDR1 is MNHEY and CDR2 is SMNVEV (reference sequence). V shed 6 bases, J shed 3 bases, and the junction held 8 bases outside the gene matches. The CDR3 contains 15 residues. Here the CDR3 DNA reads TGTGCCAGCAGGACCAGGGACAGTGTCTACAATGAGCAGTTCTTC. It is translated as CASRTRDSVYNEQFF.

The CDR3 reads CASSFYATGIGVADTQYF. The DNA of the CDR3 is TGTGCCAGCAGTTTTTATGCAACGGGAATTGGCGTCGCTGATACGCAGTATTTT. This chain links TRBV28 with TRBJ2-3; possible D gene TRBD2, 5 bases. The CDR3 covers 18 residues. V was cut by 3 bases and J by 6 bases, with 25 bases left in between. In germline, CDR1 is MDHEN, CDR2 SYDVKM.

The rearrangement links TRBV18 to TRBJ1-2, with D perhaps TRBD1 (6 bases). Deletions cut 4 bases from V and 6 bases from J, with 15 bases between. Germline V lookup: CDR1 KGHSH, CDR2 LQKENI. The CDR3 runs 14 residues. The CDR3 region is CASSQTGLRDGYTF. The DNA of the CDR3 is TGTGCCAGCTCACAGACAGGACTTAGAGATGGCTACACCTTC.

The V call is TRBV14, the J call TRBJ2-3; TRBD1 agrees at 8 bases. Germline loops: CDR1 SGHDN, CDR2 FVKESK. The CDR3 runs to 15 residues. V lost 0 bases, J lost 5 bases, and 4 bases stayed unmatched. Written as DNA, the CDR3 is TGTGCCAGCAGCCAAGAGACAGGGGCAGGAGATACGCAGTATTTT. The encoded protein is CASSQETGAGDTQYF.

The gene calls are TRBV6-2 or TRBV6-3 and TRBJ1-3; D is unresolved. Trimming left V 2 bases short and J 0 bases short, with 20 bases between. Germline CDR1 is MNHEY and CDR2 is SVGEGT. The CDR3 covers 19 residues. The chain's CDR3 is CASSYETGFRHRSGNTIYF. The CDR3 DNA follows: TGTGCCAGCAGTTACGAGACGGGGTTCAGACACCGCTCTGGAAACACCATATATTTT.

This clonotype appeared many times. The V gene is TRBV27, the J gene TRBJ2-2; TRBD1 matches 7 bases. Germline V gene sequence: CDR1 MNHEY, CDR2 SMNVEV (reference sequence). J was trimmed by 4 bases and V by 5 bases; bases with no gene match: 7. This CDR3 comprises 15 residues. Here the CDR3 reads CASSLNRGTTGELFF. The DNA for the CDR3 is TGTGCCAGCAGTCTAAACAGGGGAACCACCGGGGAGCTGTTTTTT.

This clonotype was recorded a few times. This chain links TRBV10-3 with TRBJ1-1; possible D gene TRBD1, 5 bases. The germline V gene has CDR1 ENHRY and CDR2 SYGVKD. The CDR3 contains 14 residues. The V end was cut by 4 bases, the J end by 1 base, with 10 bases between. CDR3 DNA sequence: TGTGCCATCAGTGTCGGCAGGGAGAACACTGAAGCTTTCTTT. This gives the protein CAISVGRENTEAFF.

This chain links TRBV19 with TRBJ1-6, with D unclear. Germline V gene lookup returns CDR1 LNHDA and CDR2 SQIVND (reference sequence). The germline V and J ends were trimmed by 5 bases and 9 bases, with 14 bases remaining between them. The CDR3 runs 14 residues. This CDR3 reads CASSLDFIRSPLHF. The CDR3 DNA is TGTGCCAGTAGTCTTGATTTCATACGTTCACCCCTCCACTTT.

CDR3 region: CASSEGRGIGYTF. The CDR3 coding sequence is TGTGCCAGCAGCGAAGGACGGGGTATTGGCTACACCTTC. The chain couples TRBV12-3 or TRBV12-4 to TRBJ1-2; the D is unclear. The V gene lost 6 bases and the J gene lost 7 bases, with 15 bases spanning the gap. The CDR3 is 13 amino acids.

V is TRBV4-2 and J is TRBJ2-7, with D perhaps assigned TRBD1 or TRBD2 (5 bases each). The CDR3 extends over 16 amino acids. Looked up from germline, CDR1 is LGHNA and CDR2 is YNFKEQ. With 3 bases removed from V and 3 bases from J, the gap between germline ends came to 18 bases. The CDR3, as DNA: TGTGCCAGCAGCCATTCCCTCCTGTGGGGGAGCTACGAGCAGTACTTC. As protein: CASSHSLLWGSYEQYF.

V gene TRBV6-2 or TRBV6-3 combines with J gene TRBJ2-5; 12 bases are shared with TRBD1. This CDR3 is 14 amino acids long. CDR1 is MNHEY, CDR2 SVGEGT, per germline. V gave up 6 bases and J gave up 7 bases; unmatched junction bases: 6. CDR3 protein: CASRQGQGAGTQYF. CDR3 nucleotide sequence: TGTGCCAGCAGACAGGGACAGGGGGCTGGGACCCAGTACTTC.

The rearrangement links TRBV7-9 to TRBJ2-3; TRBD2 might be the D (7 bases). This CDR3 is built from 13 residues. Per the germline V gene, CDR1 is SEHNR and CDR2 is FQNEAQ (reference sequence). Trimming shortened V by 11 bases and J by 2 bases, and 14 bases separated the two germline ends. The CDR3 region is CARSAGATDTQYF. In DNA, the CDR3 is TGTGCCCGGTCCGCGGGGGCCACAGATACGCAGTATTTT.

About this clonotype: An end of the junction differs from the germline gene, which may be a read error. The chain joins TRBV20-1 to TRBJ2-7; 8 bases are shared with TRBD1. The CDR3 contains 16 residues. Germline V gives CDR1 DFQATT, CDR2 SNEGSKA (reference sequence). This CDR3 reads CSARAPQDRDYYEQYF. CDR3 sequence (DNA): TGCAGCGCTAGAGCCCCCCAGGACAGGGATTACTACGAGCAGTACTTC.

This clonotype was counted only a few times. The chain has TRBV28 and TRBJ1-5, with D tentatively TRBD1 (6 bases). The CDR3 is made up of 14 amino acids. The germline gives CDR1 MDHEN, CDR2 SYDVKM. Trimming left V 7 bases short and J 6 bases short, with 16 bases between. CDR3 sequence (DNA): TGTGCCAGCACCCCCGGGGGGGCGGTTCAGCCCCAGCATTTT. Encoded protein: CASTPGGAVQPQHF.

This clonotype came up a few times. The V gene is TRBV6-1, the J gene TRBJ1-6; tentatively, D is TRBD1 (6 bases). The CDR3 consists of 15 residues. V shed 2 bases and J shed 9 bases, with 14 bases lying between them. Looked up from germline, CDR1 is MNHNS and CDR2 is SASEGT. CDR3 residues: CASSERGRGASPLHF. The DNA for the CDR3 is TGTGCCAGCAGTGAAAGGGGCAGGGGAGCTTCACCCCTCCACTTT.

The J gene is TRBJ2-7, the V gene TRBV27, with D unclear. V was trimmed by 3 bases and J by 7 bases, leaving 7 bases between them. Germline CDR1 is MNHEY and CDR2 is SMNVEV (reference sequence). The CDR3 has 11 amino acids. For the CDR3, the DNA is TGTGCCAGCAGTTTGGGCCAAGAGCAGTACTTC. Translated, it gives CASSLGQEQYF.

Only a few counts were recorded for this clonotype. V is TRBV10-3 and J is TRBJ2-7; weak D call: TRBD1 (5 bases). Trimming took off 6 bases at V and 4 bases at J, with 7 bases between the two ends. Germline CDR1 is ENHRY and CDR2 is SYGVKD. CDR3 length equals 11 residues. In DNA, the CDR3 is TGTGCCATCAGATCAGGGTACGAGCAGTACTTC. Amino acid sequence: CAIRSGYEQYF.

The chain employs TRBV20-1 and TRBJ2-1, with D possibly TRBD2 on 5 matching bases. CDR1 DFQATT and CDR2 SNEGSKA come from the germline V gene (reference sequence). The CDR3 length is 14 residues. Trimming left V 0 bases short and J 7 bases short, with 13 bases between. CDR3 protein: CSARDNSRRNEQFF. The CDR3 DNA reads TGCAGTGCTAGAGATAATAGCCGGAGGAATGAGCAGTTCTTC.

The V call is TRBV4-1, the J call TRBJ2-5; the match to TRBD2 covers 8 bases. Germline V gives CDR1 MGHRA, CDR2 YSYEKL. This CDR3 is built from 15 residues. Trimming cost V 2 bases and J 2 bases; bases outside gene matches: 4. DNA of the CDR3: TGCGCCAGCAGCCAACCTACTAGCGGACAAGAGACCCAGTACTTC. Translation gives CASSQPTSGQETQYF.

The chain joins TRBV20-1 to TRBJ1-2; D remains unclear. The CDR3 contains 11 residues. From germline, CDR1 is DFQATT and CDR2 SNEGSKA (reference sequence). Trimming took off 1 base at V and 6 bases at J, with 6 bases between the two ends. CDR3 loop: CSARAGDGYTF. In nucleotides, the CDR3 is TGCAGTGCTAGAGCCGGGGATGGCTACACCTTC.